The 10 T cell receptor beta chains presented below share a single source sample, sequenced in a study of blood T cell repertoires in COVID-19. Sequencing used immunoSEQ multiplex PCR; TCRdb keeps in-frame clones, though not all of them. Of 350,000 to 450,000 clones listed, roughly 86% are singletons. The sample consisted of peripheral blood. These receptors were taken from a human donor in a cohort sampled during active COVID-19.

The chain links TRBV15 to TRBJ2-7; maybe TRBD1 (5 bases). The germline V gene has CDR1 LNHNV and CDR2 YYDKDF (reference sequence). Trimming cost V 2 bases and J 5 bases, with 13 bases left between them. The CDR3 loop spans 14 amino acids. The CDR3 region has the DNA TGTGCCACCAGCAGATCGTTTCAGGGCGACGAGCAGTACTTC. Protein: CATSRSFQGDEQYF.

The chain recombines TRBV5-6 with TRBJ1-2; the D gene is possibly TRBD1 (6 bases). The CDR3 length is 15 residues. Trimming pared 3 bases from V and 6 bases from J, leaving 18 bases between. Germline CDR1 and CDR2: SGHDT and YYEEEE. The CDR3 loop is CASSWGRGRWDGYTF. CDR3 DNA sequence: TGTGCCAGCAGCTGGGGCAGGGGTAGATGGGATGGCTACACCTTC.

This clone was seen once. The V gene is TRBV19, the J gene TRBJ1-1; tentative D call: TRBD1 (5 bases). The germline CDR1 and CDR2 sequences are LNHDA and SQIVND (reference sequence). CDR3 length: 15 amino acids. V lost 3 bases and J lost 4, with 15 bases in between. For the CDR3, the DNA is TGTGCCAGTAGTATCAGACAGTCGGGCGGCACTGAAGCTTTCTTT. Its protein is CASSIRQSGGTEAFF.

The V and J genes are TRBV28 and TRBJ1-5; D is uncertain. Germline V gives CDR1 MDHEN, CDR2 SYDVKM. Trimming shortened V by 3 bases and J by 6 bases, and 9 bases separated the two germline ends. There are 13 residues in the CDR3. The CDR3 sequence is CASSFLAVQPQHF. The CDR3 bases are TGTGCCAGCAGTTTTTTGGCCGTTCAGCCCCAGCATTTT.

The chain couples TRBV5-8 to TRBJ1-6, with unresolved D. Germline V lookup: CDR1 SGHTS, CDR2 YDEGEE. This CDR3 comprises 14 residues. The V and J ends lost 4 bases and 7 bases respectively, with 12 bases between them. The CDR3 reads CASSPESRNSPLHF. CDR3 in DNA: TGTGCCAGCAGCCCGGAGAGTAGGAATTCACCCCTCCACTTT.

V and J are TRBV29-1 and TRBJ2-3; 9 bases match TRBD1. V lost 8 bases, J lost 4 bases, and 19 bases stayed unmatched. The germline CDR1 and CDR2 sequences are SQVTM and ANQGSEA. The CDR3 loop spans 17 amino acids. This chain's CDR3 is CSTRKGPGQGPPDTQYF. The CDR3 DNA reads as TGCAGCACGAGAAAAGGGCCGGGACAGGGTCCCCCAGATACGCAGTATTTT.

The chain couples TRBV7-8 to TRBJ2-7; 8 bases are a match to TRBD1. CDR1 is SGHVS and CDR2 is FQNEAQ in the germline V gene. V shed 4 bases, J shed 4 bases, and the junction held 3 bases outside the gene matches. The CDR3 totals 13 residues. Written as DNA, the CDR3 is TGTGCCAGCAGCTGGGGACAGGAATACGAGCAGTACTTC. As protein: CASSWGQEYEQYF.

This chain joins TRBV24-1 and TRBJ2-1, with 7 nucleotides matching TRBD1. Per the germline V gene, CDR1 is KGHDR and CDR2 is SFDVKD. This CDR3 has 14 amino acids. The junction had 7 bases not matched to a gene; V was cut back by 5 bases and J by 7 bases. The CDR3 bases are TGTGCCACCAGTGTAGGGGGCCCGTGGAATGAGCAGTTCTTC. Translated, it gives CATSVGGPWNEQFF.

The CDR3 here is CASSGGQGYEQYF. The DNA of the CDR3 is TGTGCCAGCAGCGGGGGACAGGGTTACGAGCAGTACTTC. The chain is built from TRBV5-4 and TRBJ2-7; 9 bases are shared with TRBD1. The CDR3 spans 13 residues. V shed 4 bases, J shed 4 bases, and the junction held 3 bases outside the gene matches. Germline loops: CDR1 SGHNT, CDR2 YYREEE (reference sequence).

The genes are TRBV7-8 and TRBJ2-2; possibly TRBD1 for D (5 bases). Trimming stripped 5 bases from V and 1 base from J, with 17 bases between. The CDR3 is 17 amino acids. The germline V gene has CDR1 SGHVS and CDR2 FQNEAQ. This CDR3 reads CASSLPLQGGNTGELFF. CDR3 coding DNA: TGTGCCAGCAGCCTACCGCTCCAGGGCGGGAACACCGGGGAGCTGTTTTTT.